Reported below is one TCR beta chain. Its antigen is not known. Through a sample-barcoded 5' primer and a J-beta primer mix, a second PCR was run for roughly 6 to 12 cycles. One entry per CDR3 protein, called by TCRdb with MiXCR from the 5' RACE reads. The repertoire holds nearly 800,000 distinct CDR3 sequences, with more than 55% as singletons. This sample is drawn from a study of blood T cells in healthy people across ages. Overall study results and limits: Naive T cell percentage showed a strong correlation with the diversity of TCR beta.

Input material: blood. This sequence was found in a man between 35 and 55 years old in good health.

In DNA, the CDR3 is TGTGCCAGCCGGACTAGCGGGGGAAATACACATACGCAGTATTTT. Translated: CASRTSGGNTHTQYF. The chain combines TRBV2 with TRBJ2-3; 13 nucleotides align to TRBD2. Germline values: CDR1 SNHLY, CDR2 FYNNEI. This CDR3 spans 15 amino acids. After removal of 8 bases from V and 7 bases from J, the junction contained 9 bases not matched to a gene.